This record looks at one T cell receptor beta chain sequence and its context. Its antigen remains unidentified. This CDR3 has 12 amino acids. The V end was cut by 5 bases, the J end by 3 bases, with 4 bases between. In germline, CDR1 is SGHTA, CDR2 FQGNSA. The data were produced by immunoSEQ multiplex PCR, yet TCRdb's version contains in-frame clones alone and is incomplete. The data show 150,000 to 200,000 clones, less than 95% seen once. The source of the sample is a study of T cell responses to AZD1222 COVID-19 vaccine. Study-level results: CD4 TCRs associated with vaccination spanned spike, dominating at 160-218 and 743-854. No repertoire was sampled before or during the peak T cell response, only after it. Clonal diversity was possibly underestimated; the donors were predominantly white British and more often female.

This receptor was obtained from an adult who received the AZD1222 COVID-19 vaccine. The chain links TRBV7-2 to TRBJ2-2, with D unresolved. Sequencing was performed on peripheral blood, taken 28 days after the second AZD1222 dose. DNA of the CDR3: TGTGCCAGCAGCACCTACACCGGGGAGCTGTTTTTT. Translated: CASSTYTGELFF.